These T cell receptor beta chains were read from a single sample in a study of blood T cell repertoires in COVID-19. Method: immunoSEQ multiplex PCR; TCRdb's copy keeps in-frame clones and lacks some. The sample lists roughly 400,000 clones, 70% to 90% occurring once. Sample: PBMCs or T cells enriched from blood (not recorded which). These receptors were taken from a woman younger than 30 who had been exposed to COVID-19. The CDR3 runs from the conserved cysteine through the conserved F or W. D genes are given only for firm matches. Size values are once, few and many counts, or a class for expanded clones, and some rows have none.

j_gene: TRBJ1-1
abundance: -
d_gene: TRBD1
v_gene: TRBV9
CDR3aa: CASSPGTGVDTEAFF
CDR3nt: TGTGCCAGCAGCCCGGGGACAGGGGTTGACACTGAAGCTTTCTTT

j_gene: TRBJ1-1
abundance: -
d_gene: -
v_gene: TRBV28
CDR3aa: CASSFGGSTPEAFF
CDR3nt: TGTGCCAGCAGTTTCGGGGGAAGTACGCCTGAAGCTTTCTTT

j_gene: TRBJ2-7
abundance: -
d_gene: TRBD1
v_gene: TRBV29-1
CDR3aa: CSVEVRQGNYEQYF
CDR3nt: TGCAGCGTTGAAGTGCGACAGGGGAACTACGAGCAGTACTTC

j_gene: TRBJ2-1
abundance: once
d_gene: TRBD2
v_gene: TRBV6-5
CDR3aa: CASRWEGIGWFF
CDR3nt: TGTGCCAGCCGTTGGGAGGGGATAGGCTGGTTCTTC

j_gene: TRBJ2-3
abundance: -
d_gene: TRBD2
v_gene: TRBV9
CDR3aa: CASSVGVAGTDTQYF
CDR3nt: TGTGCCAGCAGCGTAGGGGTAGCGGGGACAGATACGCAGTATTTT

j_gene: TRBJ1-6
abundance: -
d_gene: TRBD1
v_gene: TRBV19
CDR3aa: CASSIGWTGKNSPLHF
CDR3nt: TGTGCCAGTAGTATCGGTTGGACAGGGAAGAATTCACCCCTCCACTTT

j_gene: TRBJ1-4
abundance: -
d_gene: -
v_gene: TRBV30
CDR3aa: CAWTPPGVAEKLFF
CDR3nt: TGTGCCTGGACACCCCCGGGGGTAGCTGAAAAACTGTTTTTT

j_gene: TRBJ1-3
abundance: -
d_gene: -
v_gene: TRBV3-1/TRBV3-2
CDR3aa: CASSQGWLAGPNTIYF
CDR3nt: TGTGCCAGCTCCCAGGGCTGGTTAGCGGGTCCAAACACCATATATTTT

j_gene: TRBJ2-7
abundance: -
d_gene: TRBD2
v_gene: TRBV20-1
CDR3aa: CSASLMGGSFSYEQYF
CDR3nt: TGCAGTGCTAGTCTTATGGGCGGGAGTTTCTCCTACGAGCAGTACTTC

j_gene: TRBJ2-7
abundance: -
d_gene: TRBD2
v_gene: TRBV4-1
CDR3aa: CASRQGLATTYEQYF
CDR3nt: TGCGCCAGCAGACAGGGACTAGCGACAACCTACGAGCAGTACTTC

j_gene: TRBJ1-1
abundance: -
d_gene: -
v_gene: TRBV18
CDR3aa: CASSTQENTEAFF
CDR3nt: TGTGCCAGCTCAACTCAGGAGAACACTGAAGCTTTCTTT

j_gene: TRBJ2-7
abundance: once
d_gene: -
v_gene: TRBV20-1
CDR3aa: CSASRPGSSYEQYF
CDR3nt: TGCAGTGCTAGTAGACCGGGGAGCTCCTACGAGCAGTACTTC

j_gene: TRBJ2-2
abundance: -
d_gene: -
v_gene: TRBV15
CDR3aa: CATSKRGTGELFF
CDR3nt: TGTGCCACCAGCAAAAGGGGCACCGGGGAGCTGTTTTTT

j_gene: TRBJ2-7
abundance: -
d_gene: TRBD1
v_gene: TRBV7-2
CDR3aa: CASSSSGTGDYEQYF
CDR3nt: TGTGCCAGCAGCTCGTCCGGGACAGGGGACTACGAGCAGTACTTC

j_gene: TRBJ2-1
abundance: -
d_gene: -
v_gene: TRBV4-3
CDR3aa: CASSQPRQGASSYNEQFF
CDR3nt: TGCGCCAGCAGCCAACCCCGGCAAGGGGCCAGCTCCTACAATGAGCAGTTCTTC

j_gene: TRBJ2-1
abundance: few
d_gene: -
v_gene: TRBV21-1
CDR3aa: CASSNPGVPRLAGNNEQFF
CDR3nt: TGTGCCAGCAGCAACCCAGGGGTCCCACGACTAGCGGGAAACAATGAGCAGTTCTTC

j_gene: TRBJ1-2
abundance: -
d_gene: -
v_gene: TRBV7-9
CDR3aa: CASSSGQGNYGYTF
CDR3nt: TGTGCCAGCAGCTCAGGCCAGGGTAACTATGGCTACACCTTC

j_gene: TRBJ1-1
abundance: -
d_gene: TRBD1
v_gene: TRBV11-3
CDR3aa: CASSSRGENTEAFF
CDR3nt: TGTGCCAGCAGCTCCAGGGGGGAGAACACTGAAGCTTTCTTT

j_gene: TRBJ2-7
abundance: -
d_gene: TRBD1
v_gene: TRBV11-2
CDR3aa: CASSSLGGQFYEQYF
CDR3nt: TGTGCCAGCAGCTCCTTAGGGGGACAGTTCTACGAGCAGTACTTC

j_gene: TRBJ1-3
abundance: -
d_gene: -
v_gene: TRBV3-1/TRBV3-2
CDR3aa: CASSQEGRGPIYF
CDR3nt: TGTGCCAGCAGCCAAGAAGGTCGAGGCCCCATATATTTT

j_gene: TRBJ1-6
abundance: few
d_gene: -
v_gene: TRBV6-5
CDR3aa: CASSSRGWGDSPLHF
CDR3nt: TGTGCCAGCAGCAGCAGGGGCTGGGGCGATTCACCCCTCCACTTT

j_gene: TRBJ2-2
abundance: -
d_gene: -
v_gene: TRBV28
CDR3aa: CASRPPRGTNTGELFF
CDR3nt: TGTGCCAGCAGACCCCCCCGAGGTACGAACACCGGGGAGCTGTTTTTT

j_gene: TRBJ2-2
abundance: -
d_gene: -
v_gene: TRBV28
CDR3aa: CASCWGGRTGELFF
CDR3nt: TGTGCCAGCTGCTGGGGGGGCCGAACCGGGGAGCTGTTTTTT

j_gene: TRBJ1-4
abundance: -
d_gene: -
v_gene: TRBV28
CDR3aa: CASSPLPGEANEKLFF
CDR3nt: TGTGCCAGCAGTCCCCTCCCGGGGGAAGCTAATGAAAAACTGTTTTTT

j_gene: TRBJ1-5
abundance: -
d_gene: -
v_gene: TRBV5-8
CDR3aa: CASSLNRGAQPQHF
CDR3nt: TGTGCCAGCAGCTTGAATCGGGGGGCGCAGCCCCAGCATTTT

j_gene: TRBJ2-3
abundance: -
d_gene: -
v_gene: TRBV7-3
CDR3aa: CASSLGQSITDTQYF
CDR3nt: TGTGCCAGCAGCTTAGGACAGTCAATCACAGATACGCAGTATTTT

j_gene: TRBJ1-4
abundance: -
d_gene: -
v_gene: TRBV27
CDR3aa: CASSLGARRTNEKLFF
CDR3nt: TGTGCCAGCAGTTTGGGTGCGAGGCGAACTAATGAAAAACTGTTTTTT

j_gene: TRBJ1-5
abundance: once
d_gene: -
v_gene: TRBV6-6
CDR3aa: CASSPRGNQPQHF
CDR3nt: TGTGCCAGCAGTCCCCGGGGCAATCAGCCCCAGCATTTT

j_gene: TRBJ1-2
abundance: -
d_gene: -
v_gene: TRBV28
CDR3aa: CASSFSQGYYGYTF
CDR3nt: TGTGCCAGCAGTTTCTCACAGGGCTACTATGGCTACACCTTC

j_gene: TRBJ2-5
abundance: -
d_gene: -
v_gene: TRBV9
CDR3aa: CASSVGGEGTILETQYF
CDR3nt: TGTGCCAGCAGCGTAGGGGGGGAAGGGACGATCCTAGAGACCCAGTACTTC

j_gene: TRBJ2-5
abundance: -
d_gene: -
v_gene: TRBV6-5
CDR3aa: CASSYSFVVRETQYF
CDR3nt: TGTGCCAGCAGTTACTCGTTTGTAGTACGAGAGACCCAGTACTTC

j_gene: TRBJ2-3
abundance: once
d_gene: -
v_gene: TRBV29-1
CDR3aa: CSVEGLNAADTQYF
CDR3nt: TGCAGCGTTGAGGGACTCAACGCCGCAGATACGCAGTATTTT

j_gene: TRBJ1-4
abundance: -
d_gene: -
v_gene: TRBV7-9
CDR3aa: CASSPTGGHQNEKLFF
CDR3nt: TGTGCCAGCAGCCCCACGGGAGGGCACCAGAATGAAAAACTGTTTTTT

j_gene: TRBJ1-1
abundance: once
d_gene: -
v_gene: TRBV5-1
CDR3aa: CASSLEGARVPTEAFF
CDR3nt: TGCGCCAGCAGCTTGGAAGGGGCCAGGGTACCAACTGAAGCTTTCTTT

j_gene: TRBJ1-6
abundance: few
d_gene: -
v_gene: TRBV28
CDR3aa: CASSLYVEKSPLHF
CDR3nt: TGTGCCAGCAGTTTATATGTTGAGAAGTCACCCCTCCACTTT

j_gene: TRBJ2-2
abundance: -
d_gene: TRBD1
v_gene: TRBV30
CDR3aa: CAWSTRTGSTGELFF
CDR3nt: TGTGCCTGGAGTACGCGGACAGGTAGCACCGGGGAGCTGTTTTTT

j_gene: TRBJ2-2
abundance: -
d_gene: TRBD2
v_gene: TRBV7-2
CDR3aa: CASSRASGNTGELFF
CDR3nt: TGTGCCAGCTCCAGGGCTAGCGGGAACACCGGGGAGCTGTTTTTT

j_gene: TRBJ2-7
abundance: -
d_gene: TRBD1
v_gene: TRBV5-5
CDR3aa: CASSLTSGGSYEQYF
CDR3nt: TGTGCCAGCAGCTTGACGTCAGGGGGATCGTACGAGCAGTACTTC

j_gene: TRBJ1-2
abundance: once
d_gene: -
v_gene: TRBV18
CDR3aa: CASSPPTTDGYTF
CDR3nt: TGTGCCAGCTCACCACCGACGACAGATGGCTACACCTTC

j_gene: TRBJ2-7
abundance: -
d_gene: TRBD2
v_gene: TRBV6-2/TRBV6-3
CDR3aa: CASSPGGRAYEQYF
CDR3nt: TGTGCCAGCAGTCCCGGCGGGAGGGCCTACGAGCAGTACTTC

j_gene: TRBJ2-7
abundance: -
d_gene: -
v_gene: TRBV29-1
CDR3aa: CSAEEGYEQYF
CDR3nt: TGCAGCGCCGAGGAGGGATACGAGCAGTACTTC

j_gene: TRBJ2-1
abundance: -
d_gene: -
v_gene: TRBV21-1
CDR3aa: CASSKEDGQGIHNEQFF
CDR3nt: TGTGCCAGCAGCAAAGAAGACGGACAGGGGATCCACAATGAGCAGTTCTTC

j_gene: TRBJ2-2
abundance: -
d_gene: -
v_gene: TRBV9
CDR3aa: CASSVASARNTGELFF
CDR3nt: TGTGCCAGCAGCGTAGCTAGCGCCAGGAACACCGGGGAGCTGTTTTTT

j_gene: TRBJ1-2
abundance: -
d_gene: -
v_gene: TRBV29-1
CDR3aa: CSVESGPGDGYTF
CDR3nt: TGCAGCGTTGAATCAGGGCCGGGAGATGGCTACACCTTC

j_gene: TRBJ1-1
abundance: -
d_gene: TRBD1
v_gene: TRBV3-1/TRBV3-2
CDR3aa: CASTTTGGSTEAFF
CDR3nt: TGTGCCAGCACGACGACAGGGGGCTCCACTGAAGCTTTCTTT

j_gene: TRBJ1-4
abundance: -
d_gene: -
v_gene: TRBV9
CDR3aa: CASSVGGGGEKLFF
CDR3nt: TGTGCCAGCAGCGTAGGCGGGGGAGGAGAAAAACTGTTTTTT

j_gene: TRBJ2-2
abundance: -
d_gene: TRBD1
v_gene: TRBV5-1
CDR3aa: CASRRTGRNTGELFF
CDR3nt: TGCGCCAGCAGGCGGACAGGTCGGAACACCGGGGAGCTGTTTTTT

j_gene: TRBJ1-5
abundance: -
d_gene: -
v_gene: TRBV6-2/TRBV6-3
CDR3aa: CASSSQGKGQPQHF
CDR3nt: TGTGCCAGCAGTTCCCAGGGTAAAGGTCAGCCCCAGCATTTT

j_gene: TRBJ2-5
abundance: -
d_gene: -
v_gene: TRBV27
CDR3aa: CASSPGSLSYQETQYF
CDR3nt: TGTGCCAGCAGCCCGGGGAGTCTTTCGTACCAAGAGACCCAGTACTTC

j_gene: TRBJ2-7
abundance: -
d_gene: TRBD2
v_gene: TRBV19
CDR3aa: CASSISGSYSYEQYF
CDR3nt: TGTGCCAGTAGTATTAGCGGGAGCTACTCCTACGAGCAGTACTTC

j_gene: TRBJ1-1
abundance: -
d_gene: TRBD1
v_gene: TRBV2
CDR3aa: CASSHRGQTTEAFF
CDR3nt: TGTGCCAGCAGTCACAGGGGGCAGACCACTGAAGCTTTCTTT

j_gene: TRBJ2-7
abundance: few
d_gene: TRBD1
v_gene: TRBV7-2
CDR3aa: CASNQGGTGGYEQYF
CDR3nt: TGTGCCAGCAACCAAGGGGGGACAGGGGGTTACGAGCAGTACTTC

j_gene: TRBJ2-4
abundance: -
d_gene: -
v_gene: TRBV7-9
CDR3aa: CASSIDGDGKNIQYF
CDR3nt: TGTGCCAGCAGCATTGACGGGGATGGCAAAAACATTCAGTACTTC

j_gene: TRBJ1-5
abundance: -
d_gene: TRBD1
v_gene: TRBV19
CDR3aa: CATRQGNQPQHF
CDR3nt: TGTGCCACCAGACAGGGTAATCAGCCCCAGCATTTT